Detailed here is one T cell receptor (beta chain). This specimen belongs to a study of graft-versus-host responses after intestinal transplantation. Libraries were prepared by immunoSEQ multiplex PCR; TCRdb keeps only in-frame clonotypes and omits some of them. The table includes over 40,000 clones, over 85% detected once. The junction had 5 bases not matched to a gene; V was cut back by 4 bases and J by 1 base. CDR3 size: 15 residues. CDR1 is SGDLS and CDR2 is YYNGEE in the germline V gene. Specimen: PBMCs, collected 750 to 800 days after a first intestinal transplant, on the day of a second. The V call is TRBV9, the J call TRBJ1-2; TRBD1 aligns across 9 bases. This clonotype originated in a human patient who received an intestinal transplant, so some T cells may come from the graft donor. CDR3 DNA sequence: TGTGCCAGCAGCTCCCGGACAGGGGATAACTATGGCTACACCTTC. It specifies CASSSRTGDNYGYTF.